A single sample gave rise to the 21 T cell receptor beta chains below, sequenced in a study of OX40 agonist ivuxolimab in advanced cancers. Libraries were constructed by the immunoSEQ multiplex PCR assay. The table was pulled from immuneACCESS by TCRdb, which kept in-frame rearrangements only. Such tables lose some clones; where checked, under half of the loss comes from unresolved V genes, and the rest has no known cause. The sample table holds 48,000 or so clones, of which about 81% were seen once. The ten largest clones represent around 7.1% of the sample. The material was CD4+ or CD8+ T cells sorted from blood, obtained in a trial of the OX40 agonist ivuxolimab. Receptor source: an adult with an advanced solid tumor such as melanoma, head and neck, liver or kidney cancer.

The rearrangement links TRBV29-1 to TRBJ1-2; no reliable D call. V shed 3 bases and J shed 4 bases, with 12 bases lying between them. The CDR3 runs 13 residues. Germline CDR1 and CDR2: SQVTM and ANQGSEA. This CDR3 is CSVETIAGYGYTF. The DNA for the CDR3 is TGCAGCGTTGAGACGATTGCTGGCTATGGCTACACCTTC.

This clone appeared a few times. The CDR3 DNA reads as TGTGCCAGCAGCAGAGGGTTTTCTGGAAACACCATATATTTT. The encoded protein is CASSRGFSGNTIYF. This sequence joins TRBV14 and TRBJ1-3; the D is unclear. This CDR3 is built from 14 residues. With 5 bases removed from V and 1 base from J, the gap between germline ends came to 9 bases. Germline V lookup: CDR1 SGHDN, CDR2 FVKESK.

This clone has a handful of counts. This chain joins TRBV5-1 and TRBJ2-1, with 13 positions matching TRBD2. CDR3 length equals 17 residues. V trimming: 3 bases; J trimming: 0 bases; junction bases outside the gene matches: 3. Germline V gene sequence: CDR1 SGHRS, CDR2 YFSETQ. The CDR3: CASSYTSGRDSYNEQFF. The CDR3 nucleotides are TGCGCCAGCAGCTACACTAGCGGGAGGGACTCCTACAATGAGCAGTTCTTC.

The J gene is TRBJ1-1, the V gene TRBV6-6; 9 positions agree with TRBD1. The V and J ends lost 6 bases and 2 bases, in that order; junction bases with no gene match: 7. CDR3 size: 15 residues. Germline V lookup: CDR1 MNHNY, CDR2 SVGAGI (reference sequence). CDR3 sequence reads: CASRLQGARNTEAFF. The CDR3 DNA reads as TGTGCCAGCAGATTACAGGGGGCACGAAACACTGAAGCTTTCTTT.

V usage is TRBV2 and J usage is TRBJ1-5, with D possibly matching TRBD1 (5 bases). The V end was cut by 6 bases, the J end by 7 bases, with 10 bases between. The CDR3 is made up of 12 amino acids. The germline V gene has CDR1 SNHLY and CDR2 FYNNEI. The CDR3 bases are TGTGCCAGCAGCTGGGGGAGGCAGCCCCAGCATTTT. Protein: CASSWGRQPQHF.

This clone was recorded only once. This chain joins TRBV7-9 and TRBJ2-2; D gene ambiguous. Trimming stripped 5 bases from V and 6 bases from J, with 7 bases between. CDR3 length: 12 amino acids. From germline, CDR1 is SEHNR and CDR2 FQNEAQ (reference sequence). CDR3 sequence (DNA): TGTGCCAGCAGCCCGTCGTCCGGGGAGCTGTTTTTT. This translates into CASSPSSGELFF. The entire variable domain, with the rest obtained from reference TRBV7-9 and TRBJ2-2, is as follows: DTGVSQNPRHKITKRGQNVTFRCDPISEHNRLYWYRQTLGQGPEFLTYFQNEAQLEKSRLLSDRFSAERPKGSFSTLEIQRTEQGDSAMYLCASSPSSGELFFGEGSRLTVL.

The chain couples TRBV6-5 to TRBJ2-5; D unclear. V was trimmed by 2 bases and J by 6 bases, leaving 10 bases between them. This CDR3 has 13 residues. Germline V gene data show CDR1 as MNHEY and CDR2 as SVGAGI. The CDR3 DNA sequence: TGTGCCAGCAGTTACGGGCGGATCCAGACCCAGTACTTC. Protein product: CASSYGRIQTQYF.

The chain couples TRBV4-3 to TRBJ2-1; no definite D call. CDR1 is LGHNA, CDR2 YSLEER, per germline. Deletions cut 1 base from V and 5 bases from J, with 3 bases between. The CDR3 is 12 amino acids. Written as DNA, the CDR3 is TGCGCCAGCAGCCAAGGGAACAATGAGCAGTTCTTC. Protein product: CASSQGNNEQFF.

The rearrangement uses TRBV2 and TRBJ2-7; D gene ambiguous. Germline values: CDR1 SNHLY, CDR2 FYNNEI. Deletions cut 7 bases from V and 5 bases from J, with 9 bases between. This CDR3 has 11 amino acids. CDR3 protein: CASNLLHEQYF. As DNA, the CDR3 is TGTGCCAGCAACCTCCTCCACGAGCAGTACTTC.

The chain employs TRBV7-6 and TRBJ1-3; D is unresolved. Germline-derived CDR1 and CDR2 are SGHVS and FNYEAQ. The V end was cut by 1 base, the J end by 2 bases, with 3 bases between. The CDR3 length is 13 residues. The CDR3 DNA sequence: TGTGCCAGCAGCTTAGAACCTGGAAACACCATATATTTT. Translating gives CASSLEPGNTIYF.

This chain joins TRBV11-2 and TRBJ2-1; tentative D call: TRBD2 (6 bases). The ends were cut back, 6 bases at V and 9 bases at J, with 24 bases in the middle. The CDR3 has 16 amino acids. Germline CDR1 reads SGHAT; CDR2 reads FQNNGV. The CDR3 reads CASSSLTSIRRAEQFF. CDR3 sequence (DNA): TGTGCCAGCAGTTCTTTAACGAGCATAAGGAGGGCTGAGCAGTTCTTC.

V gene TRBV18 combines with J gene TRBJ2-1; D is uncertain. V lost 2 bases, J lost 5 bases, and 16 bases lay in between. Germline CDR1 and CDR2: KGHSH and LQKENI. The CDR3 has 16 residues. The CDR3: CASSPFTGGTNNEQFF. DNA for the CDR3: TGTGCCAGCTCACCATTTACCGGTGGTACGAACAATGAGCAGTTCTTC.

The J gene is TRBJ1-5, the V gene TRBV6-6, with D possibly TRBD1 on 5 matching bases. The V end was cut by 6 bases, the J end by 7 bases, with 10 bases between. The length of the CDR3 is 12 residues. Germline lookup yields CDR1 MNHNY and CDR2 SVGAGI (reference sequence). The CDR3 region is CASSPGGQPQHF. In DNA form, the CDR3 reads TGTGCCAGCAGCCCCGGGGGGCAGCCCCAGCATTTT.

The J gene is TRBJ2-1, the V gene TRBV18; 7 bases are a match to TRBD2. This CDR3 has 18 amino acids. V dropped 4 bases and J dropped 0; count of bases not matched to a gene: 12. Germline V gene data show CDR1 as KGHSH and CDR2 as LQKENI. In nucleotides, the CDR3 is TGTGCCAGCTCACGGTACACTAGCGTTCAAGCCTCCTACAATGAGCAGTTCTTC. Translated: CASSRYTSVQASYNEQFF.

The chain has TRBV5-6 and TRBJ1-5, with 10 nucleotides matching TRBD1. The CDR3 runs 15 residues. With 4 bases clipped from V and 4 bases from J, the junction kept 5 bases outside the gene matches. Germline V gene data show CDR1 as SGHDT and CDR2 as YYEEEE. The CDR3 loop is CASSRTDRGNQPQHF. The CDR3 region has the DNA TGTGCCAGCAGCCGGACGGACAGGGGGAATCAGCCCCAGCATTTT. The entire variable domain, with the rest obtained from reference TRBV5-6 and TRBJ1-5, is as follows: DAGVTQSPTHLIKTRGQQVTLRCSPKSGHDTVSWYQQALGQGPQFIFQYYEEEERQRGNFPDRFSGHQFPNYSSELNVNALLLGDSALYLCASSRTDRGNQPQHFGDGTRLSIL.

J is TRBJ2-1 and V is TRBV4-3, with D hard to call. CDR1 and CDR2 (germline): LGHNA, YSLEER. The CDR3 totals 14 residues. The germline V and J ends were trimmed by 0 bases and 9 bases, with 12 bases remaining between them. CDR3 region: CASSQDRNGREQFF. The CDR3 DNA reads TGCGCCAGCAGCCAAGATCGAAACGGACGTGAGCAGTTCTTC.

The chain joins TRBV10-3 to TRBJ1-2; D possibly corresponds to TRBD1 (5 bases). The V end was cut by 11 bases, the J end by 2 bases, with 12 bases between. The CDR3 extends over 12 amino acids. Germline V lookup: CDR1 ENHRY, CDR2 SYGVKD. This CDR3 reads CAVGRENYGYTF. CDR3 coding DNA: TGTGCCGTGGGACGTGAGAACTATGGCTACACCTTC.

The chain employs TRBV19 and TRBJ1-2, with TRBD1 matching over 9 bases. This CDR3 comprises 15 residues. The V gene's germline CDR1 is LNHDA and CDR2 SQIVND (reference sequence). Trimming removed 5 bases from V and 4 bases from J; junction bases left unmatched: 8. The CDR3 spells CASSVNHRGLYGYTF. The CDR3 DNA reads TGTGCCAGTAGTGTAAATCACAGGGGGCTCTATGGCTACACCTTC.

The rearrangement uses TRBV7-2 and TRBJ2-1; 9 positions match TRBD2. In germline, CDR1 is SGHTA, CDR2 FQGNSA. V was clipped by 5 bases and J by 10 bases; unmatched bases: 6. The CDR3 is 13 residues long. CDR3 sequence reads: CASSQNLAGEQFF. The CDR3 DNA reads TGTGCCAGCAGCCAAAACCTAGCGGGGGAGCAGTTCTTC.

The CDR3 coding sequence is TGTGCCAGCAGCTTAGGGACAGAGAATTCACCCCTCCACTTT. It specifies CASSLGTENSPLHF. The chain joins TRBV7-6 to TRBJ1-6; weak D call: TRBD1 (6 bases). Germline CDR1 and CDR2: SGHVS and FNYEAQ. Trimming shortened V by 1 base and J by 7 bases, and 8 bases separated the two germline ends. CDR3 length: 14 amino acids.

This clone occurred once. The chain has TRBV4-3 and TRBJ2-3; D unresolved. CDR3 size: 15 residues. The germline V and J ends were trimmed by 1 base and 3 bases, with 11 bases remaining between them. Germline V gene data show CDR1 as LGHNA and CDR2 as YSLEER. This chain's CDR3 is CASSQVDTDTDTQYF. The CDR3 nucleotides read TGCGCCAGCAGCCAAGTAGACACCGATACAGATACGCAGTATTTT.